A selection of T cell receptor beta chains follows, all from one sample in a study of blood T cell repertoires in COVID-19. Using immunoSEQ multiplex PCR, the repertoire was profiled, and TCRdb retains in-frame clones only, with some absent. Among under 85,000 clones, 70% to 90% were seen once, and the ten largest hold 16%. Sequencing was carried out using peripheral blood. These receptors all come from a man in his forties with COVID-19, enrolled during active disease. Each CDR3 is given with its conserved first and last residue. The order of the fields is D gene, clone size, J gene, V gene, CDR3 DNA, CDR3 protein. A D gene is named only where the DNA matches it firmly. The size of a clone is reported for some rows only, either as once, few or many, or as a class for expanded clones.

>.|.|TRBJ1-3|TRBV5-6
TGTGCCAGCAGTCGGGGGGCTGGAAACACCATATATTTT
CASSRGAGNTIYF
>.|.|TRBJ1-6|TRBV5-1
TGCGCCACACGAAATCAGGGGTCGGATTCACCCCTCCACTTT
CATRNQGSDSPLHF
>TRBD1|.|TRBJ1-1|TRBV11-1
TGTGCCAGCAGCGAGGGACAGGGGGCTTGGACTGAAGCTTTCTTT
CASSEGQGAWTEAFF
>TRBD1|.|TRBJ2-2|TRBV28
TGTGCCAGCAGTTTAGGGGACAGGCTCACCGGGGAGCTGTTTTTT
CASSLGDRLTGELFF
>.|.|TRBJ2-7|TRBV23-1
TGCGCCTTCCAGACCGGGTCCACCTCATACGAGCAGTACTTC
CAFQTGSTSYEQYF
>.|once|TRBJ2-7|TRBV11-2
TGTGCCAGCAGCACCGGGACAACCTACGAGCAGTACTTC
CASSTGTTYEQYF
>.|once|TRBJ2-7|TRBV5-1
TGCGCCAGCAGACGAGGACAGGGCTTGGGGAGGGACGAGCAGTACTTC
CASRRGQGLGRDEQYF
>.|few|TRBJ2-3|TRBV20-1
TGCAGTGCTCCGTCAGTGGATACGCAGTATTTT
CSAPSVDTQYF
>TRBD1|.|TRBJ1-1|TRBV11-2
TGTGCCAGCAGCCGAGACAGGGGGTCGCTGAACACTGAAGCTTTCTTT
CASSRDRGSLNTEAFF
>TRBD1|.|TRBJ1-6|TRBV14
TGTGCCAGCAGCCCGAGGACAGGGACACCCCTCCACTTT
CASSPRTGTPLHF
>TRBD1|.|TRBJ1-1|TRBV28
TGTGCCAGCAGTAACGGACAGGGGGCTTTCACTGAAGCTTTCTTT
CASSNGQGAFTEAFF
>.|.|TRBJ2-1|TRBV7-9
TGTGCCAGCGATACGGGGGTTGGTGAGCAGTTCTTC
CASDTGVGEQFF
>.|.|TRBJ1-2|TRBV9
TGTGCCAGCAGCGAGCCTAGTAGGGGATATGGCTACACCTTC
CASSEPSRGYGYTF
>.|.|TRBJ2-2|TRBV7-8
TGTGCCAGCAGCTCCCGCGGGGACTTGATTACCGGGGAGCTGTTTTTT
CASSSRGDLITGELFF
>.|.|TRBJ2-1|TRBV3-1/TRBV3-2
TGTGCCAGCAGCCAAGGCGCCCCCGGTGGCTACAATGAGCAGTTCTTC
CASSQGAPGGYNEQFF
>TRBD1|.|TRBJ2-7|TRBV9
TGTGCCAGCAGCGCCCGACAGGGTGCCTCCAACGAGCAGTACTTC
CASSARQGASNEQYF
>TRBD1|.|TRBJ1-1|TRBV6-5
TGTGCCAGCAGCCTAGACAGGGGAGTAACTGAAGCTTTCTTT
CASSLDRGVTEAFF
>.|.|TRBJ2-5|TRBV29-1
TGCAGCGGGAGCAGGGAGGAGGGAGAGACCCAGTACTTC
CSGSREEGETQYF
>.|few|TRBJ1-6|TRBV3-1/TRBV3-2
TGTGCCAGCAGCCAAGTTGCAGGGGATTCACCCCTCCACTTT
CASSQVAGDSPLHF
>TRBD2|.|TRBJ2-1|TRBV6-1
TGTGCCAGCAGTGGCCGACTAGCGGGGGCCTGGGATGAGCAGTTCTTC
CASSGRLAGAWDEQFF
>.|.|TRBJ1-6|TRBV7-6
TGTGCCAGCAGCCTTGAGCCCAAGAATTCACCCCTCCACTTT
CASSLEPKNSPLHF
>TRBD1|.|TRBJ1-5|TRBV6-2/TRBV6-3
TGTGCCAGCAGCTCGGGACAGATACGCAATCAGCCCCAGCATTTT
CASSSGQIRNQPQHF
>.|.|TRBJ1-6|TRBV20-1
TGCAGTGCTAGTGGGGGGGAACGCTCCTATAATTCACCCCTCCACTTT
CSASGGERSYNSPLHF
>.|once|TRBJ1-1|TRBV3-1/TRBV3-2
TGTGCCAGCAGCGGACTGGAGGGCACTGAAGCTTTCTTT
CASSGLEGTEAFF
>.|.|TRBJ2-2|TRBV30
TGTGCCTGGTCGTTCGGGGGTGCGAACACCGGGGAGCTGTTTTTT
CAWSFGGANTGELFF
>TRBD1|.|TRBJ1-4|TRBV24-1
TGTGCCACCACGCCTAGAGGGACAGGGGGAGAAGATATGGGTGAAAAACTGTTTTTT
CATTPRGTGGEDMGEKLFF
>.|.|TRBJ2-7|TRBV4-1
TGCGCCAGCGGAGTGACTGGCAGATACGAGCAGTACTTC
CASGVTGRYEQYF
>.|.|TRBJ2-7|TRBV12-3/TRBV12-4
TGTGCCAGCAGTTTTGGAGCAACCTACGAGCAGTACTTC
CASSFGATYEQYF
>TRBD1|.|TRBJ1-4|TRBV5-1
TGCGCCAGCAGCTTGACGGGACAGGTACAAGGGGAACTGTTTTTT
CASSLTGQVQGELFF
>.|.|TRBJ2-1|TRBV30
TGTGGAACCTCGCGTGGTTTTGGCAATGAGCAGTTCTTC
CGTSRGFGNEQFF
>.|once|TRBJ1-2|TRBV7-9
TGTGCCAGCAGCCGAGAAGTGTCGGGCTACACCTTC
CASSREVSGYTF
>TRBD2|.|TRBJ2-7|TRBV6-5
TGTGCCAGCAGTTACTCCGGGGGGTCCTACGAGCAGTACTTC
CASSYSGGSYEQYF
>TRBD1|.|TRBJ2-5|TRBV5-1
TGCGCCAGCAGCTTGGGACCGGGACAGGGACAAGAGACCCAGTACTTC
CASSLGPGQGQETQYF
>TRBD1|once|TRBJ1-1|TRBV19
TGTGCCACCGCGACAGGGAAAGGCACTGAAGCTTTCTTT
CATATGKGTEAFF
>TRBD2|.|TRBJ2-2|TRBV3-1/TRBV3-2
TGTGCCAGCAGCCACCGGAGCGGGGGGGGCAATACCGGGGAGCTGTTTTTT
CASSHRSGGGNTGELFF
>.|.|TRBJ1-2|TRBV5-6
TGTGCCAGCAGCCCCGGACTCGACGGCTACACCTTC
CASSPGLDGYTF
>.|.|TRBJ2-1|TRBV11-2
TGTGCCAGCAGCTTAGACCCTCGAAGGAGCAGGGACTACAATGAGCAGTTCTTC
CASSLDPRRSRDYNEQFF
>.|few|TRBJ1-5|TRBV2
TGTGCCAGCACGAGCGGGGTGAGCAATCAGCCCCAGCATTTT
CASTSGVSNQPQHF
>TRBD2|.|TRBJ2-3|TRBV19
TGTGCCAGTAGCAGAAGGGGAGCGGGGAACACAGATACGCAGTATTTT
CASSRRGAGNTDTQYF
>.|.|TRBJ2-2|TRBV14
TGTGCCAGCAGCCAAGATCTCACCGGGGAGCTGTTTTTT
CASSQDLTGELFF
>.|.|TRBJ2-7|TRBV7-9
TGTGCCAGCAGCCTCCGGACAGCCTACGAGCAGTACTTC
CASSLRTAYEQYF
>TRBD1|.|TRBJ2-1|TRBV5-5
TGTGCCAGCCTACTTCGGGACAGGTCCTACAATGAGCAGTTCTTC
CASLLRDRSYNEQFF
>TRBD1|.|TRBJ2-2|TRBV19
TGTGCCAGTAGTCTGGACAGGGGTCGCAACACCGGGGAGCTGTTTTTT
CASSLDRGRNTGELFF
>TRBD1|few|TRBJ1-6|TRBV5-1
TGCGCCAGCAGCTATCAGGGGGATAATTCACCCCTCCACTTT
CASSYQGDNSPLHF
>TRBD1|.|TRBJ2-5|TRBV29-1
TGCAGCGTCTCCGCGACAGGGCAAGAGACCCAGTACTTC
CSVSATGQETQYF
>TRBD1|.|TRBJ1-1|TRBV7-9
TGTGCCAGCAGCTTAGGGGTGGACAGGGGCCACACTGAAGCTTTCTTT
CASSLGVDRGHTEAFF
>.|.|TRBJ1-6|TRBV2
TGTGCCAGCAGTCACAGGTACCCGGTAAACTATAATTCACCCCTCCACTTT
CASSHRYPVNYNSPLHF
>TRBD1|.|TRBJ1-6|TRBV19
TGTGCCAGTAGTATAGGAGGGCAGGGGGATTCACCCCTCCACTTT
CASSIGGQGDSPLHF
>TRBD1|.|TRBJ2-4|TRBV11-3
TGTGCCAGCACCACTACAGGGGCCGAAGCCAAAAACATTCAGTACTTC
CASTTTGAEAKNIQYF
>TRBD1|.|TRBJ2-7|TRBV7-9
TGTGCCAGCAGCTTCCCGGGACAGGATCGCGAGCAGTACTTC
CASSFPGQDREQYF
>.|.|TRBJ1-5|TRBV20-1
TGCAGTGCTAGTCCCGGGAACAATCAGCCCCAGCATTTT
CSASPGNNQPQHF
>TRBD2|.|TRBJ2-5|TRBV4-1
TGCGCCAGCAGCCAAGGATCAGCGGGGGGGTTTGAGACCCAGTACTTC
CASSQGSAGGFETQYF
>.|.|TRBJ1-1|TRBV6-6
TGTGCCAGCAGCAGGGGAGACACTGAAGCTTTCTTT
CASSRGDTEAFF